The rows below give T cell receptor beta chains drawn from one sample of a study of shared clonotypes between healthy human individuals. The repertoire was sequenced with immunoSEQ multiplex PCR; TCRdb's copy has only in-frame clones and lacks some. The sample lists some 2.1 million clones; roughly 93% were seen once. Sequences were obtained from naive CD8+ T cells from PBMCs. The origin of the receptors is a young man in good health. Some clones in this sample may be carry-over from other donors' samples. CDR3s include the opening cysteine and the closing phenylalanine or tryptophan. D genes are given only for firm matches. Size is stated for part of the rows, as once, few or many counts, or as a class when the clone is expanded.

d_call j_call clone_size v_call cdr3_nt cdr3_aa
TRBD2 TRBJ2-7 - TRBV19 TGTGCCAGTACGGGCGGGAGTACCTACGAGCAGTACTTC CASTGGSTYEQYF
- TRBJ2-1 - TRBV4-1 TGCGCCAGCAGCCCCCCCCGGGATTTGGGGGAGCAGTTCTTC CASSPPRDLGEQFF
- TRBJ2-7 - TRBV9 TGTGCCAGCAGCGTAGGGGGGGCAGGAATAAGGAACTACGAGCAGTACTTC CASSVGGAGIRNYEQYF
TRBD2 TRBJ2-1 - TRBV10-3 TGTGCCATCAGTGAGGGACTAGCGGGAGCTACCGGAATATGGTACAATGAGCAGTTCTTC CAISEGLAGATGIWYNEQFF
TRBD2 TRBJ2-5 - TRBV2 TGTGCCAGCAGGGAGGGACCGGGACTAGCGGCCCAAGAGACCCAGTACTTC CASREGPGLAAQETQYF
TRBD1 TRBJ2-7 - TRBV28 TGTGCCAGCAGTTCAGGGGGCCCCGAGCAGTACTTC CASSSGGPEQYF
- TRBJ2-5 - TRBV11-2 TGTGCCAGCACCCGCGACAGCCAACTCTTACCGGGAGAGACCCAGTACTTC CASTRDSQLLPGETQYF
- TRBJ1-2 - TRBV7-8 TGTGCCAGCAGCTTAGTACCAGGGCCGACTTATGGCTACACCTTC CASSLVPGPTYGYTF
TRBD2 TRBJ2-5 - TRBV7-9 TGTGCCAGTCGCAAACCACGGGCTAGCGGTCAAGAGACCCAGTACTTC CASRKPRASGQETQYF
- TRBJ2-7 - TRBV19 TGTGCCAGTAGTATCAAGGTCGGTACCTACGAGCAGTACTTC CASSIKVGTYEQYF
- TRBJ2-7 - TRBV6-6 TGTGCCAGCAGCTCAAAATCAAGGCCCCACGAGCAGTACTTC CASSSKSRPHEQYF
- TRBJ1-2 - TRBV4-1 TGCGCCAGCAGCCAAGGACGGACCAACTATGGCTACACCTTC CASSQGRTNYGYTF
- TRBJ2-1 - TRBV7-9 TGTGCCAGCAGCCCCCCAGGCAGTAGCTCCTACAATGAGCAGTTCTTC CASSPPGSSSYNEQFF
- TRBJ2-7 - TRBV4-3 TGCGCCAGCAGCCAGGGCAGGGTGAACCTCTACGAGCAGTACTTC CASSQGRVNLYEQYF
- TRBJ2-1 - TRBV9 TGTGCCAGCAGCTCTCCTCAGGGAGTAAATGAGCAGTTCTTC CASSSPQGVNEQFF
- TRBJ2-1 - TRBV28 TGTGCCAGCAGTCTCACCCTGGATACCACCTACAATGAGCAGTTCTTC CASSLTLDTTYNEQFF
TRBD2 TRBJ2-3 - TRBV7-8 TGTGCCAGCAGCTTAGGGACTAGCGGGAGGGCCGGGGATACGCAGTATTTT CASSLGTSGRAGDTQYF
TRBD2 TRBJ2-5 - TRBV4-1 TGCGCCAGCAGCCAACCAGCGGGGCGGGAGACCCAGTACTTC CASSQPAGRETQYF
- TRBJ2-7 once TRBV4-3 TGCGCCAGCAGCCAAGGGGCGGTGAGCTCCTACGAGCAGTACTTC CASSQGAVSSYEQYF
- TRBJ2-7 - TRBV6-6 TGTGCCAGCAGTTACTCCAGCGAGGCCTACGAGCAGTACTTC CASSYSSEAYEQYF
TRBD1 TRBJ2-7 - TRBV9 TGTGCCAGCAGCCGACGACAGGGGGCCTTGTACGAGCAGTACTTC CASSRRQGALYEQYF
- TRBJ2-5 - TRBV6-1 TGTGCCAGCAGTGGCGGGACAACGACAGAAGAGACCCAGTACTTC CASSGGTTTEETQYF
TRBD1 TRBJ2-7 - TRBV18 TGTGCCAGCTCACCAAGGGGGACAGGGGGCGCGAGGTCCGAGCAGTACTTC CASSPRGTGGARSEQYF
- TRBJ2-1 - TRBV30 TGTGCCTGGAGCCCCGGAGGGGAGCGGACGAGCTCCTACAATGAGCAGTTCTTC CAWSPGGERTSSYNEQFF
- TRBJ2-3 - TRBV14 TGTGCCAGCAGCGACCTCGACTACGAATCAGATACGCAGTATTTT CASSDLDYESDTQYF
- TRBJ1-1 - TRBV27 TGTGCCAGCAGTTTCGACTCGGCCCAACTTGAAGCTTTCTTT CASSFDSAQLEAFF
TRBD1 TRBJ2-7 - TRBV10-2 TGCGCCAGCAGAGCCGACAGGGGGCTAAGATACGAGCAGTACTTC CASRADRGLRYEQYF
TRBD1 TRBJ1-1 - TRBV4-2 TGTGCCAGCAGCCAAGAAGACAGGGGGGACACTGAAGCTTTCTTT CASSQEDRGDTEAFF
- TRBJ2-1 - TRBV4-1 TGCGCCAGCAGCCTCGGGGGTAACTCCTACAATGAGCAGTTCTTC CASSLGGNSYNEQFF
- TRBJ2-1 - TRBV7-9 TGTGCCAGCAGCCCAAATGAGCAGTTCTTC CASSPNEQFF
TRBD2 TRBJ2-1 - TRBV19 TGTGCCAGTAGTATGAGCCCAGGCGGGAGCTCCTACAATGAGCAGTTCTTC CASSMSPGGSSYNEQFF
- TRBJ2-7 - TRBV4-1 TGCGCCAGCAGCCAAGTTCAAGGGGGTGCCTACGAGCAGTACTTC CASSQVQGGAYEQYF
TRBD2 TRBJ2-1 - TRBV27 TGTGCCAGCAGTTTCCTAGCGGGAGGGGTGAATGAGCAGTTCTTC CASSFLAGGVNEQFF
TRBD1 TRBJ1-1 few TRBV7-9 TGTGCCAGCAGCTCCAACAGGGGGGTGAACACTGAAGCTTTCTTT CASSSNRGVNTEAFF
- TRBJ2-7 - TRBV11-2 TGTGCCAGCAGCTTATCGGCCAGATCCTACGAGCAGTACTTC CASSLSARSYEQYF
- TRBJ1-1 - TRBV7-6 TGTGCCAGCAGCTTCCTTGGCGAGGGCATAGAAACTGAAGCTTTCTTT CASSFLGEGIETEAFF
- TRBJ2-5 - TRBV5-8 TGTGCCAGCAGCTTAGTCGGGGCCGGGGAGACCCAGTACTTC CASSLVGAGETQYF
TRBD1 TRBJ1-1 - TRBV10-1 TGCGCCAGCAGTGACAGGGGGCTCACTGAAGCTTTCTTT CASSDRGLTEAFF
- TRBJ1-1 few TRBV4-3 TGCGCCAGCAGCCAAGAGGAGGGGAACACTGAAGCTTTCTTT CASSQEEGNTEAFF
TRBD2 TRBJ2-5 - TRBV4-2 TGTGCCAGCAGCGACCCGGGACTAGCGGCCGACCGACGGGAGACCCAGTACTTC CASSDPGLAADRRETQYF
TRBD1 TRBJ2-7 once TRBV29-1 TGCAGCGTCGTGGGACAGGGACCCTACGAGCAGTACTTC CSVVGQGPYEQYF
- TRBJ1-4 - TRBV5-5 TGTGCCAGCAGCTTGGACAGTCCCACCGGAGGAAAACTGTTTTTT CASSLDSPTGGKLFF
TRBD2 TRBJ2-2 - TRBV6-4 TGTGCCAGCAGTGACTCCCCGGCCTATTCAGCGGGAGGCACCGGGGAGCTGTTTTTT CASSDSPAYSAGGTGELFF